Listed below are T cell receptor beta chains from one sample, sequenced in a study of blood T cell repertoires in COVID-19. This table comes from immunoSEQ multiplex PCR, and its TCRdb copy is limited to in-frame clones, with some not included. The sample consists of about 240,000 clones, more than 85% of them appearing once. What was sequenced was PBMCs or T cells enriched from blood (not recorded which). These receptors were taken from a woman in her thirties who had recovered from COVID-19. The CDR3 runs from the conserved cysteine through the conserved F or W. The order of the fields is CDR3 protein, J gene, V gene, clone size. Some rows have no size entry. The others give once, few or many, or a class for an expanded clone.

CAWSVRLAGYFHEQYF,TRBJ2-7,TRBV30,NA
CASSEGGRVGGYTF,TRBJ1-2,TRBV2,once
CASSPSEQYF,TRBJ2-7,TRBV27,NA
CASSPLYTGGNEKLFF,TRBJ1-4,TRBV18,NA
CASTMTGSYEQYF,TRBJ2-7,TRBV10-1,NA
CASSRGGFEAFF,TRBJ1-1,TRBV2,NA
CASSQAAGDYGYTF,TRBJ1-2,TRBV4-3,NA
CASSLGPGIGGTEAFF,TRBJ1-1,TRBV5-1,NA
CASSLVQRNEQFF,TRBJ2-1,TRBV5-1,NA
CASIRGNTIYF,TRBJ1-3,TRBV28,NA
CASSQDGRGDYGYTF,TRBJ1-2,TRBV3-1/TRBV3-2,NA
CASSQDWASGTYEQYF,TRBJ2-7,TRBV4-3,once
CASRRQGAGYGYTF,TRBJ1-2,TRBV21-1,NA
CASSWRIAATENEQFF,TRBJ2-1,TRBV7-7,NA
CASSLGGSSYEQYF,TRBJ2-7,TRBV5-1,NA
CSVTLAGARRSPYEQYF,TRBJ2-7,TRBV29-1,NA
CASTIGRGYPYEQYF,TRBJ2-7,TRBV6-5,NA
CATRGDSISPEQYF,TRBJ2-7,TRBV2,NA
CASSVGERRGEKLFF,TRBJ1-4,TRBV9,NA
CATSDLGGTQQFF,TRBJ2-1,TRBV24-1,NA
CASRRTGSTEAFF,TRBJ1-1,TRBV28,NA
CASTQGLAYEQYF,TRBJ2-7,TRBV11-2,NA
CASSQDGLGQPQHF,TRBJ1-5,TRBV4-1,NA
CASSQEGGGNQPQHF,TRBJ1-5,TRBV4-1,NA
CASSSGRSGPGELFF,TRBJ2-2,TRBV7-3,NA
CASSLSSGVGNTIYF,TRBJ1-3,TRBV7-2,NA
CASSQDRGTYTEAFF,TRBJ1-1,TRBV4-3,NA
CSASQGSNQPQHF,TRBJ1-5,TRBV20-1,NA
CAWSVGTGGRDTQYF,TRBJ2-3,TRBV30,NA
CASSDEREATQYF,TRBJ2-5,TRBV2,NA
CASSLTRGNEQFF,TRBJ2-1,TRBV5-1,NA
CASKVGSNQPQHF,TRBJ1-5,TRBV28,NA
CASSVGAGTENYGYTF,TRBJ1-2,TRBV9,NA
CASSVVQGGTEAFF,TRBJ1-1,TRBV9,once
CASSLGTGGTETQYF,TRBJ2-5,TRBV5-1,NA
CASSQDREQETQYF,TRBJ2-5,TRBV28,NA
CASSQDYSGRGRETQYF,TRBJ2-5,TRBV4-3,NA
CASSRAPGGETQYF,TRBJ2-5,TRBV27,NA
CASSLAGGYGYTF,TRBJ1-2,TRBV7-8,few
CASSLGTGGLAPLHF,TRBJ1-6,TRBV27,NA